This is a list of T cell receptor beta chains from one sample in a study of blood T cell repertoires in COVID-19. Assay: immunoSEQ multiplex PCR; the TCRdb copy retains only in-frame clones and omits some. The sample yields roughly 120,000 clones, roughly 90% seen once. The sequenced sample was peripheral blood. The receptors come from a man between 60 and 75 years old with COVID-19, enrolled during active disease. The CDR3 runs from the conserved cysteine through the conserved F or W. A D gene is named only where the DNA matches it firmly. The size field is filled for only some rows; it gives once, few, many or a size class.

d_call,j_call,clone_size,v_call,cdr3_nt,cdr3_aa
TRBD2,TRBJ2-3,NA,TRBV5-1,TGCGCCAGCAGCCGACTAGCGGACTACACAGATACGCAGTATTTT,CASSRLADYTDTQYF
NA,TRBJ2-5,once,TRBV27,TGTGCCAGCAGTTTATCCTCCGGGGTGGGGGAGACCCAGTACTTC,CASSLSSGVGETQYF
NA,TRBJ2-5,NA,TRBV5-6,TGTGCCAGCAGCTCGCCCTCCTACGGAGAAGAGACCCAGTACTTC,CASSSPSYGEETQYF
NA,TRBJ1-2,NA,TRBV29-1,TGCAGCGTTCTGGACAGTAATGGCTACACCTTC,CSVLDSNGYTF
NA,TRBJ1-6,NA,TRBV5-6,TGTGCCAGCAGCCCCTACGGGGATTCACCCCTCCACTTT,CASSPYGDSPLHF
NA,TRBJ1-3,few,TRBV11-3,TGTGCCAGCAGCTCGGGGGGGACTCGAAACACCATATATTTT,CASSSGGTRNTIYF
NA,TRBJ2-7,NA,TRBV24-1,TGTGCCACCAGTGACCAAGGAGACGAGCAGTACTTC,CATSDQGDEQYF
TRBD2,TRBJ2-1,NA,TRBV9,TGTGCCAGCAGCGTAGGGGGGACTAGCGGGGCGTACAATGAGCAGTTCTTC,CASSVGGTSGAYNEQFF
NA,TRBJ1-6,NA,TRBV5-1,TGCGCCAGCACCCCATCGACAGATTATAATTCACCCCTCCACTTT,CASTPSTDYNSPLHF
TRBD2,TRBJ2-3,NA,TRBV28,TGTGCCAGCAGTCCCGGGACTAGCGGGCCCCACACAGATACGCAGTATTTT,CASSPGTSGPHTDTQYF
TRBD2,TRBJ2-3,NA,TRBV3-1/TRBV3-2,TGTGCCAGCAGCCAACTGACTAGCGGGAGGGCAGGTAATACGCAGTATTTT,CASSQLTSGRAGNTQYF
NA,TRBJ1-1,NA,TRBV12-3/TRBV12-4,TGTGCCAGCAGCCCGAGGAACACTGAAGCTTTCTTT,CASSPRNTEAFF
TRBD2,TRBJ2-7,NA,TRBV11-1,TGTGCCAGCAGCTTAGGGAGTAGCGGGAGCTCCTACGAGCAGTACTTC,CASSLGSSGSSYEQYF
NA,TRBJ1-4,NA,TRBV5-6,TGTGCCAGCAGCTCGTTCGCGGGGAGTACTAATGAAAAACTGTTTTTT,CASSSFAGSTNEKLFF
NA,TRBJ2-7,once,TRBV5-1,TGCGCCAGCAGCTTTCCGGGGGACTTCTACGAGCAGTACTTC,CASSFPGDFYEQYF
TRBD2,TRBJ2-7,NA,TRBV6-6,TGTGCCAGCATTGGACCGGGACTAGCGGGAGCCGAGCAGTACTTC,CASIGPGLAGAEQYF
NA,TRBJ2-2,NA,TRBV24-1,TGTGCCACCAGTGATAGGGACCGCGGGGCCGGGGAGCTGTTTTTT,CATSDRDRGAGELFF
NA,TRBJ2-2,NA,TRBV5-8,TGTGCCAGCAGCTTGGTGACTAGATCCGGGGAGCTGTTTTTT,CASSLVTRSGELFF
TRBD2,TRBJ2-7,NA,TRBV10-3,TGTGCCATCTCCGAAGGCCTTAGCGGGAGGGGCGACGAGCAGTACTTC,CAISEGLSGRGDEQYF
TRBD2,TRBJ2-3,NA,TRBV29-1,TGCAGCGTAGGGACTAGCGGGAGTAGTGATACGCAGTATTTT,CSVGTSGSSDTQYF
TRBD1,TRBJ2-5,few,TRBV10-3,TGTGCCATCAGTGATCCAGGACAGGGACTCGCGCAAGAGACCCAGTACTTC,CAISDPGQGLAQETQYF
TRBD1,TRBJ2-2,NA,TRBV18,TGTGCCAGCTCACCACTTTCGCTACAGGGGGCGACCGGGGAGCTGTTTTTT,CASSPLSLQGATGELFF
NA,TRBJ1-1,NA,TRBV2,TGTGCCAGCAGTGGCCAGGGGCCGCTCGACACTGAAGCTTTCTTT,CASSGQGPLDTEAFF
TRBD1,TRBJ1-5,NA,TRBV28,TGTGCCAGCAGGAATGGACAGGGGGTACAGCCCCAGCATTTT,CASRNGQGVQPQHF
NA,TRBJ2-7,NA,TRBV27,TGTGCCAGCAGTTTACCCGACAGGATCTACGAGCAGTACTTC,CASSLPDRIYEQYF
NA,TRBJ2-1,NA,TRBV3-1/TRBV3-2,TGTGCCAGCAGCCCAAAGTGGCAGACTTTGGAGCAGTTCTTC,CASSPKWQTLEQFF
NA,TRBJ2-7,NA,TRBV11-3,TGTGCCAGCAGGGAAGGACACCACTACGAGCAGTACTTC,CASREGHHYEQYF
NA,TRBJ1-3,few,TRBV10-3,TGTGCCATCAGTGAACAGGGCTCTGGAAACACCATATATTTT,CAISEQGSGNTIYF
NA,TRBJ1-4,NA,TRBV18,TGTGCCAGCTCACCGGGGAGCCAAGGCAGAGAAAAACTGTTTTTT,CASSPGSQGREKLFF
NA,TRBJ2-1,NA,TRBV7-2,TGTGCCAGCAGCTTTGGACTCATAGATGAGCAGTTCTTC,CASSFGLIDEQFF
TRBD2,TRBJ2-1,NA,TRBV30,TGTGCCTGGAGTCCTGGCGGGAGACCCTACAATGAGCAGTTCTTC,CAWSPGGRPYNEQFF
TRBD2,TRBJ2-3,NA,TRBV18,TGTGCCAGCTCACGGGGGACTAGCGGGAGGACAGATACGCAGTATTTT,CASSRGTSGRTDTQYF
TRBD2,TRBJ2-7,few,TRBV5-1,TGCGCCAGCAGCTCTGTCCTAGCGGGAGGGGACGAGCAGTACTTC,CASSSVLAGGDEQYF
NA,TRBJ2-4,NA,TRBV2,TGTGCCAGCAGTGTACAGGGACCCAAAAACATTCAGTACTTC,CASSVQGPKNIQYF
TRBD1,TRBJ1-2,few,TRBV12-3/TRBV12-4,TGTGCCAGCAGCCCAGGGGGCAAGAATGGCTACACCTTC,CASSPGGKNGYTF
NA,TRBJ2-1,NA,TRBV10-3,TGTGCCATCAGTGAGTCGGTGGTGAGGACCTACAATGAGCAGTTCTTC,CAISESVVRTYNEQFF
TRBD2,TRBJ2-7,NA,TRBV30,TGTGCCTGGAGTTCCTGGGGGGGTCCAAACGAGCAGTACTTC,CAWSSWGGPNEQYF
NA,TRBJ1-2,once,TRBV5-1,TGCGCCAGCAGCTTGGGAGGGTATCTGGGAGGCTACACCTTC,CASSLGGYLGGYTF
NA,TRBJ2-7,NA,TRBV7-3,TGTGCCAGCAGCTTAACCGGAGGAAGCGAGCAGTACTTC,CASSLTGGSEQYF
NA,TRBJ1-5,NA,TRBV7-9,TGTGCCAGCAGCGCAACCAGGGGAAATCAGCCCCAGCATTTT,CASSATRGNQPQHF
TRBD2,TRBJ2-1,few,TRBV28,TGTGCCAGCAGTTCCCTAGCGGGAGAGGGCAATGAGCAGTTCTTC,CASSSLAGEGNEQFF
NA,TRBJ2-5,NA,TRBV3-1/TRBV3-2,TGTGCCAGCAGCCGACAGGGGAGGGCAGAGACCCAGTACTTC,CASSRQGRAETQYF
NA,TRBJ1-1,NA,TRBV6-5,TGTGCCAGCAGATCTGGGCTCGGGGGGGCCACTGAAGCTTTCTTT,CASRSGLGGATEAFF
TRBD2,TRBJ2-5,NA,TRBV7-8,TGTGCCAGCAGCTTAGCGGTGGGGACTAGCAATTGGGAGACCCAGTACTTC,CASSLAVGTSNWETQYF
NA,TRBJ2-7,NA,TRBV7-9,TGTGCCAGCAGCGAGTCCATCTACGAGCAGTACTTC,CASSESIYEQYF
NA,TRBJ1-2,once,TRBV10-3,TGTGCCATCAGTGGGGGGCTTAGGGCTCTGTATGGCTACACCTTC,CAISGGLRALYGYTF
NA,TRBJ2-7,NA,TRBV3-1/TRBV3-2,TGTGCCAGCAGCCCCTCCCGCTACGAGCAGTACTTC,CASSPSRYEQYF
TRBD1,TRBJ1-5,NA,TRBV2,TGTGCCAGCAGTGGGGACAGGTTCAATCAGCCCCAGCATTTT,CASSGDRFNQPQHF
NA,TRBJ2-3,NA,TRBV9,TGTGCCAGCAGCTACGACAGTCCGGCTAGCACAGATACGCAGTATTTT,CASSYDSPASTDTQYF
TRBD2,TRBJ2-2,NA,TRBV19,TGTGCCAGTAGGCTAGCGGGAGCGAACACCGGGGAGCTGTTTTTT,CASRLAGANTGELFF
TRBD2,TRBJ2-2,NA,TRBV19,TGTGCCAGTAGTATAGTTAGCGGGGGGCTCGGGGAGCTGTTTTTT,CASSIVSGGLGELFF
TRBD2,TRBJ2-7,NA,TRBV7-3,TGTGCCAGCAGCTGGGGGGGTGTCCGGTCCTACGAGCAGTACTTC,CASSWGGVRSYEQYF
TRBD1,TRBJ2-2,once,TRBV6-5,TGTGCCAGCAGACGGACAGGGGGTTCCGGGGAGCTGTTTTTT,CASRRTGGSGELFF
TRBD1,TRBJ1-4,once,TRBV24-1,TGTGCCACCAGTGATTTTGATAGGACAGGGAATGAAAAACTGTTTTTT,CATSDFDRTGNEKLFF
NA,TRBJ1-3,NA,TRBV28,TGTGCCAGCAAGGGTAGGGGATCTGGAAACACCATATATTTT,CASKGRGSGNTIYF
TRBD2,TRBJ2-5,NA,TRBV10-3,TGTGCCATCAGGGGGAGGGAAGAGACCCAGTACTTC,CAIRGREETQYF